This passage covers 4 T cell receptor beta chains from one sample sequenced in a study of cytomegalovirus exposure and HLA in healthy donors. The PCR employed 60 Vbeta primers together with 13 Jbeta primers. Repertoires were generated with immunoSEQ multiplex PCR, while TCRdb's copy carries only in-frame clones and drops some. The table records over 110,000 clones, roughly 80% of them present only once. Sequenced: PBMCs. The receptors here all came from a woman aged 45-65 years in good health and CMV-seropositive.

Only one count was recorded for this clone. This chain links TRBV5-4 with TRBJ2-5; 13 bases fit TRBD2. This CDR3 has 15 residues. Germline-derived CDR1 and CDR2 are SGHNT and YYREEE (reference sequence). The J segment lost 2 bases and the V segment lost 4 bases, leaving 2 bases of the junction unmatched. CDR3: CASSTGLAGQETQYF. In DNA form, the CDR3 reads TGTGCCAGCAGCACGGGACTAGCGGGGCAAGAGACCCAGTACTTC.

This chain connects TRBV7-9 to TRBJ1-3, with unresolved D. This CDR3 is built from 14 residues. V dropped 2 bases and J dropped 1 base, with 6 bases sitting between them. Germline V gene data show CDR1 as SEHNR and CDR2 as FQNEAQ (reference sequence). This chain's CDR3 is CASSLFQSGNTIYF. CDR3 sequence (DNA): TGTGCCAGCAGCTTATTTCAGTCTGGAAACACCATATATTTT. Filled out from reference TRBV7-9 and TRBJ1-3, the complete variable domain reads DTGVSQNPRHKITKRGQNVTFRCDPISEHNRLYWYRQTLGQGPEFLTYFQNEAQLEKSRLLSDRFSAERPKGSFSTLEIQRTEQGDSAMYLCASSLFQSGNTIYFGEGSWLTVV.

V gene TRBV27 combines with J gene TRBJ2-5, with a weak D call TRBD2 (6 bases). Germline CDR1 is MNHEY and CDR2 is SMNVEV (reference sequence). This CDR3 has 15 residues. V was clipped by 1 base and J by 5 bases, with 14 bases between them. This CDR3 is CASSLFSGGRETQYF. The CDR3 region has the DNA TGTGCCAGCAGTTTATTCTCCGGGGGAAGGGAGACCCAGTACTTC.

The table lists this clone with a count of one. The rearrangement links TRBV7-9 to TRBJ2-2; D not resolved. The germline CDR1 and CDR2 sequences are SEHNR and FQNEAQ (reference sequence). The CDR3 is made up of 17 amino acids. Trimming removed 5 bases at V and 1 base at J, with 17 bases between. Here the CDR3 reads CASSEPTRQRNTGELFF. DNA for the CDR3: TGTGCCAGCAGCGAGCCGACCAGACAAAGGAACACCGGGGAGCTGTTTTTT.